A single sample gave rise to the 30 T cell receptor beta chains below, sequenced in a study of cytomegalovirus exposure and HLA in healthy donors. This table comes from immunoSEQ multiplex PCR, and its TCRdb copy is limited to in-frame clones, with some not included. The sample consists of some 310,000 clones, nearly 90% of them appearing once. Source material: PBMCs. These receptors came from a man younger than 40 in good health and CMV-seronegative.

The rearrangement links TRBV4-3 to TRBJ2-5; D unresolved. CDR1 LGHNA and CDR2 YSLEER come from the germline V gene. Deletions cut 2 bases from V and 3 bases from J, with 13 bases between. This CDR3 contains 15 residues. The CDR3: CASSQLLSSEETQYF. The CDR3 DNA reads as TGCGCCAGCAGCCAACTCCTTTCCTCCGAAGAGACCCAGTACTTC.

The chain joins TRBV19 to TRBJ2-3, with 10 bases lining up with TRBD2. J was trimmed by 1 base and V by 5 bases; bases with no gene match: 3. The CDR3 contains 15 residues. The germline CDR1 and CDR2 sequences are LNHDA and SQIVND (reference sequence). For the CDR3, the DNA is TGTGCCAGTAGTCTTCTAGCGGGGGGCACAGATACGCAGTATTTT. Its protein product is CASSLLAGGTDTQYF.

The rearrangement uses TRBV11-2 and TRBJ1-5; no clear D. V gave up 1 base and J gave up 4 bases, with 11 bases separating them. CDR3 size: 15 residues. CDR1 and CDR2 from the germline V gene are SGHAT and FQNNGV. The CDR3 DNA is TGTGCCAGCAGCTTAGGAGGGCTTGGGAATCAGCCCCAGCATTTT. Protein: CASSLGGLGNQPQHF.

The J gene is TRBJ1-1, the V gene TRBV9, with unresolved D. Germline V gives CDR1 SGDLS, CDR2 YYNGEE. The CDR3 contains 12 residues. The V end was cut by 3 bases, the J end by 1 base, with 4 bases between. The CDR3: CASSGQNTEAFF. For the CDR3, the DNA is TGTGCCAGCAGCGGACAGAACACTGAAGCTTTCTTT.

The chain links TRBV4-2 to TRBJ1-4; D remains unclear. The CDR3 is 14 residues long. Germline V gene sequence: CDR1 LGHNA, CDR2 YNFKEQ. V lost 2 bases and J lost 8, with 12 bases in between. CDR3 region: CASSQLYQAEKLFF. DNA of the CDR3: TGTGCCAGCAGCCAACTTTACCAAGCCGAAAAACTGTTTTTT.

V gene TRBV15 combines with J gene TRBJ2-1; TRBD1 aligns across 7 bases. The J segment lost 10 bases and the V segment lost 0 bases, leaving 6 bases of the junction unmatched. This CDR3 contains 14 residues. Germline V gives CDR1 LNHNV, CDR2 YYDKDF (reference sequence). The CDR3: CATSREQGSVEQFF. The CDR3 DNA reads TGTGCCACCAGCAGAGAACAGGGGTCCGTCGAGCAGTTCTTC.

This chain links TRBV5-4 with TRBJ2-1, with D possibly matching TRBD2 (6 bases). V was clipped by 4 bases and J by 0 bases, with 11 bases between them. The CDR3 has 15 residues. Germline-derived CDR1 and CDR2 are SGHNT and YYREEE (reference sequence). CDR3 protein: CASSPDYTSYNEQFF. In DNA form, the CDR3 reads TGTGCCAGCAGCCCGGACTACACCTCCTACAATGAGCAGTTCTTC.

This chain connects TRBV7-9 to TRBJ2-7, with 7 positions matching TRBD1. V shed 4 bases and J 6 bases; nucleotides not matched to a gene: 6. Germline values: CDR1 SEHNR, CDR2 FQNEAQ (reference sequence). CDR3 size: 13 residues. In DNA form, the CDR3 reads TGTGCCAGCAGCTCCATAGGACAGGCCGAGCAGTACTTC. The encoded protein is CASSSIGQAEQYF. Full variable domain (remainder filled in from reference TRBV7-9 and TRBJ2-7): DTGVSQNPRHKITKRGQNVTFRCDPISEHNRLYWYRQTLGQGPEFLTYFQNEAQLEKSRLLSDRFSAERPKGSFSTLEIQRTEQGDSAMYLCASSSIGQAEQYFGPGTRLTVT.

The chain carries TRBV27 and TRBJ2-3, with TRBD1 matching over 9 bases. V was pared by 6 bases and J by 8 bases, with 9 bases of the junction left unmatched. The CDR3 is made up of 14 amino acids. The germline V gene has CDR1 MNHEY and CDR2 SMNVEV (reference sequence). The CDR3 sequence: CASRVTGQGATQYF. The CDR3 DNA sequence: TGTGCCAGCAGGGTTACGGGACAGGGAGCTACGCAGTATTTT.

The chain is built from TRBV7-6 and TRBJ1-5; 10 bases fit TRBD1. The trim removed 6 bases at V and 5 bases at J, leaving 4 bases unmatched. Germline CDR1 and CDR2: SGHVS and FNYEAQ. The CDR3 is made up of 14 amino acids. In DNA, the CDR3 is TGTGCCAGCAGTCGGACAGGGGGATATCAGCCCCAGCATTTT. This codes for CASSRTGGYQPQHF.

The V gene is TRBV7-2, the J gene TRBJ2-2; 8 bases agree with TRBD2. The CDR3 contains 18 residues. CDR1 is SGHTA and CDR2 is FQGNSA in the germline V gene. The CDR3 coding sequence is TGTGCGATCCACACCGGGGCTATCGGGGGGGCGAGAACCGGGGAGCTGTTTTTT. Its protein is CAIHTGAIGGARTGELFF.

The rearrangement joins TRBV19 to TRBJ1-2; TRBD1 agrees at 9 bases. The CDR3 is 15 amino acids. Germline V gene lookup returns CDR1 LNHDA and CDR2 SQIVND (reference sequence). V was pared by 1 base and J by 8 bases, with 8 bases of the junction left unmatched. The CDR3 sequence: CASSIVGQGLEGYTF. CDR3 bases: TGTGCCAGTAGTATAGTGGGACAGGGCCTCGAGGGCTACACCTTC.

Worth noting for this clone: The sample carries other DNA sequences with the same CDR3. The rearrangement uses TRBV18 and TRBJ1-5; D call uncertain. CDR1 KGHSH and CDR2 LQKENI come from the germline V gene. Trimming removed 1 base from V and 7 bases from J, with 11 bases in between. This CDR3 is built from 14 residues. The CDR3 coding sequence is TGTGCCAGCTCACCACGAGGTCAGAGCCAGCCCCAGCATTTT. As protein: CASSPRGQSQPQHF.

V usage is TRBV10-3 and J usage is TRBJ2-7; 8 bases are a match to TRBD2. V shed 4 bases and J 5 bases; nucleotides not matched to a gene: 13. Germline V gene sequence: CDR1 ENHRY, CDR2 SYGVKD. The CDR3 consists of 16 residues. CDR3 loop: CAISARAGATGDEQYF. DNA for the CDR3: TGTGCCATCAGTGCTCGAGCGGGGGCCACCGGGGACGAGCAGTACTTC.

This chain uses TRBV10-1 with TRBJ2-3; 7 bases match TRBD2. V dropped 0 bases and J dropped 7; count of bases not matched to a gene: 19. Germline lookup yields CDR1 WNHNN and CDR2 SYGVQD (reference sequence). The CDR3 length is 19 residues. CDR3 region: CASSESRLGGAARWYTQYF. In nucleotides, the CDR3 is TGCGCCAGCAGTGAGTCAAGATTGGGAGGGGCCGCCCGGTGGTATACGCAGTATTTT.

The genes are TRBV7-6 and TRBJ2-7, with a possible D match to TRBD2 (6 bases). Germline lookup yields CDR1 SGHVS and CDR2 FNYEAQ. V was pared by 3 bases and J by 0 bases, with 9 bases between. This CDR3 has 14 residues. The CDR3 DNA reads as TGTGCCAGCAGCTTGGGACTGAACTCCTACGAGCAGTACTTC. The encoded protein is CASSLGLNSYEQYF.

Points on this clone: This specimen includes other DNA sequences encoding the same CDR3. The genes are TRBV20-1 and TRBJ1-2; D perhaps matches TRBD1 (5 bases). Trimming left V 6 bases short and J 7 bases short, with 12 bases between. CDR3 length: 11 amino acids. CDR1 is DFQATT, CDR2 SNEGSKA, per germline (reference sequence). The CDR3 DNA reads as TGCAGTGCCAGCGCGGGGGTTGGCTACACCTTC. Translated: CSASAGVGYTF.

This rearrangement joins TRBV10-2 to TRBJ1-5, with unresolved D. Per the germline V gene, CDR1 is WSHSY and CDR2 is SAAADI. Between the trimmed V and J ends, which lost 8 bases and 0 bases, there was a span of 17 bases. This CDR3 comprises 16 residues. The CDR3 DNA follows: TGCGCCAGCGGACTGGGCAGAAGTTATAGCAATCAGCCCCAGCATTTT. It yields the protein CASGLGRSYSNQPQHF.

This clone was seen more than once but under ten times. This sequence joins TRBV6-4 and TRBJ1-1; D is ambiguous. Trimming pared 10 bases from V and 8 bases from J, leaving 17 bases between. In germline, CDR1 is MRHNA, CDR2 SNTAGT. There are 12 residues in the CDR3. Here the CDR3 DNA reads TGTGCCAACCTCGGGTTCCCCACGGAAGCTTTCTTT. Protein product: CANLGFPTEAFF.

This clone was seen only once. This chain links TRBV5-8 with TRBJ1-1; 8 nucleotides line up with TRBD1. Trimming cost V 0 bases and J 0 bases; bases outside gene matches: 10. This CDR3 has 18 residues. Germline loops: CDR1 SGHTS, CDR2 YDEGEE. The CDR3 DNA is TGTGCCAGCAGCTTGGGTGAAGGGACAGGAGTCATGAACACTGAAGCTTTCTTT. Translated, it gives CASSLGEGTGVMNTEAFF.

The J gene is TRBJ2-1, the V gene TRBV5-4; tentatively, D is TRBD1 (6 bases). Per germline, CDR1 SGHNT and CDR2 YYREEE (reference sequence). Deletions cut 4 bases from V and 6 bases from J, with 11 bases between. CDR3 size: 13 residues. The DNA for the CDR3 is TGTGCCAGCAGCGTGAGACAGGTCAATGAGCAGTTCTTC. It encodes CASSVRQVNEQFF.

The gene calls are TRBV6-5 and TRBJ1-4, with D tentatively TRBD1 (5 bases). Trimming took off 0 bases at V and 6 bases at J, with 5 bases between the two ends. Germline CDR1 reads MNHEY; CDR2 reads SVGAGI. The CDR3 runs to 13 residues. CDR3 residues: CASSYSGDEKLFF. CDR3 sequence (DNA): TGTGCCAGCAGTTACTCAGGGGATGAAAAACTGTTTTTT.

CDR3 loop: CASSSSTGVSETQYF. Here the CDR3 DNA reads TGCGCCAGCAGCTCATCGACAGGGGTATCAGAGACCCAGTACTTC. V gene TRBV4-1 combines with J gene TRBJ2-5; the match to TRBD1 covers 8 bases. CDR3 length: 15 residues. Looked up from germline, CDR1 is MGHRA and CDR2 is YSYEKL. The V and J ends lost 5 bases and 4 bases, in that order; junction bases with no gene match: 9.

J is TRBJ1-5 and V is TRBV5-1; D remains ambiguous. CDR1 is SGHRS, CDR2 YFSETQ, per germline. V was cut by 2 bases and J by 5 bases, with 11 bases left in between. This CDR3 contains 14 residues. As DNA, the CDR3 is TGCGCCAGCAGCTTTTACGGGGAGGATCAGCCCCAGCATTTT. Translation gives CASSFYGEDQPQHF. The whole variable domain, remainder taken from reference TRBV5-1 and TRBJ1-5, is KAGVTQTPRYLIKTRGQQVTLSCSPISGHRSVSWYQQTPGQGLQFLFEYFSETQRNKGNFPGRFSGRQFSNSRSEMNVSTLELGDSALYLCASSFYGEDQPQHFGDGTRLSIL.

CDR3 sequence: CASSFGAQGYGYTF. CDR3 nucleotide sequence: TGTGCCAGCAGTTTCGGGGCACAGGGCTATGGCTACACCTTC. This chain connects TRBV27 to TRBJ1-2; D perhaps matches TRBD1 (6 bases). The CDR3 loop spans 14 amino acids. Looked up from germline, CDR1 is MNHEY and CDR2 is SMNVEV (reference sequence). Trimming pared 3 bases from V and 4 bases from J, leaving 12 bases between.

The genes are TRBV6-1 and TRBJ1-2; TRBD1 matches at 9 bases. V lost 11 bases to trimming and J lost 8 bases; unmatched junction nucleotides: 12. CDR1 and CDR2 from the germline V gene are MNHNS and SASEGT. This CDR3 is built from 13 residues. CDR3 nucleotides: TGTGCCGGACATACCACAGGGGGCTGGGGCTACACCTTC. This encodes CAGHTTGGWGYTF.

The CDR3 DNA sequence: TGTGCCAGCAGCCAAGCCACAGGGTTAAGGTCACCCCTCCACTTT. Residues: CASSQATGLRSPLHF. This chain uses TRBV14 with TRBJ1-6; weak D call: TRBD1 (6 bases). CDR1 is SGHDN and CDR2 is FVKESK in the germline V gene. The CDR3 spans 15 residues. The V end was cut by 1 base, the J end by 10 bases, with 14 bases between.

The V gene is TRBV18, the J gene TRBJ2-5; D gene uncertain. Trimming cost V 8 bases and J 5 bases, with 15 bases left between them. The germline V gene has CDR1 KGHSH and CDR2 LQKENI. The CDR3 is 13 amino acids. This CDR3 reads CASRGWVGETQYF. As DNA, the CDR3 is TGTGCCAGCCGAGGTTGGGTAGGCGAGACCCAGTACTTC.

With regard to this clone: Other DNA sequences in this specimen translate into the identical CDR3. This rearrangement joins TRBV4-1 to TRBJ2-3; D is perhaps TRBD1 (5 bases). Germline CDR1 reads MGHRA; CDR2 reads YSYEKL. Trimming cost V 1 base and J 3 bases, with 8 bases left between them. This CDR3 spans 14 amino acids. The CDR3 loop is CASSQVGATDTQYF. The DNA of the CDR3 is TGCGCCAGCAGCCAAGTTGGGGCGACAGATACGCAGTATTTT.

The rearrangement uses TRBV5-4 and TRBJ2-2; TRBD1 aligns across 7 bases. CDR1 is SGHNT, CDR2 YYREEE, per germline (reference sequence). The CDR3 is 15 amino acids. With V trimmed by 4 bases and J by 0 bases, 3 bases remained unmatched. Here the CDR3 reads CASSQTGSNTGELFF. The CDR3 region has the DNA TGTGCCAGCAGCCAGACAGGGTCGAACACCGGGGAGCTGTTTTTT.